The 31 T cell receptor beta chains below were found in one sample sequenced in a study of blood T cell repertoires in COVID-19. Profiled with immunoSEQ multiplex PCR; TCRdb holds only in-frame clones, not every one. Here the sample spans some 170,000 clones, 87% being singletons. Source material: peripheral blood. The receptors here all came from a woman in her seventies with COVID-19, enrolled during active disease.

The chain joins TRBV28 to TRBJ1-2; weak D call: TRBD1 (5 bases). The CDR3 totals 15 residues. Trimming stripped 2 bases from V and 4 bases from J, with 14 bases between. The germline V gene has CDR1 MDHEN and CDR2 SYDVKM. The CDR3 coding sequence is TGTGCCAGCAGTTTAGGGGGGATAAAACTCTATGGCTACACCTTC. Translating it yields CASSLGGIKLYGYTF.

This chain joins TRBV3-1 (or the pseudogene TRBV3-2) and TRBJ1-2; TRBD1 aligns across 9 bases. Germline CDR1 LGHDT, CDR2 YNNKEL (reference sequence). The CDR3 totals 15 residues. V trimming: 1 base; J trimming: 7 bases; junction bases outside the gene matches: 7. The CDR3 loop is CASSQVRTGVGGYTF. CDR3 nucleotides: TGTGCCAGCAGCCAAGTGAGGACAGGGGTGGGTGGCTACACCTTC.

The V and J genes are TRBV27 and TRBJ2-7; TRBD1 agrees at 12 bases. V shed 2 bases, J shed 2 bases, and the junction held 4 bases outside the gene matches. The CDR3 has 16 residues. Per germline, CDR1 MNHEY and CDR2 SMNVEV (reference sequence). Here the CDR3 reads CASSLGDRGPPYEQYF. CDR3 in DNA: TGTGCCAGCAGTTTAGGGGACAGGGGGCCCCCCTACGAGCAGTACTTC.

This clone occurred once. This chain connects TRBV15 to TRBJ1-5, with a tentative D call TRBD1 (6 bases). In germline, CDR1 is LNHNV, CDR2 YYDKDF (reference sequence). V lost 0 bases, J lost 4 bases, and 22 bases lay in between. This CDR3 contains 19 residues. In nucleotides, the CDR3 is TGTGCCACCAGCAGAGATGCCCTGAGTTATACAGGGTTAAATCAGCCCCAGCATTTT. It codes for CATSRDALSYTGLNQPQHF.

The chain has TRBV7-9 and TRBJ2-7; TRBD2 agrees at 15 bases. In germline, CDR1 is SEHNR, CDR2 FQNEAQ (reference sequence). The CDR3 has 18 amino acids. Losses at the gene ends were 5 bases for V and 3 bases for J; bases not matched to a gene: 11. CDR3 nucleotide sequence: TGTGCCAGCAGCCTTGGAGTGGGACTAGCGGGAGGAAACTACGAGCAGTACTTC. It specifies CASSLGVGLAGGNYEQYF.

Points on this clone: An end of the junction differs from the germline gene, which may be a read error. The chain carries TRBV7-7 and TRBJ1-2; TRBD1 agrees at 12 bases. Germline CDR1 SSHAT, CDR2 FNYEAQ (reference sequence). The CDR3 runs 15 residues. In DNA, the CDR3 is TGTGCTAGCAGCTTAGGGGACAGGGGGCGGGATGGCTACACCTTC. It yields the protein CASSLGDRGRDGYTF.

The chain employs TRBV19 and TRBJ1-1; 7 nucleotides align to TRBD1. Trimming cost V 5 bases and J 0 bases; bases outside gene matches: 6. The CDR3 is 15 residues long. Germline V gene data show CDR1 as LNHDA and CDR2 as SQIVND (reference sequence). In nucleotides, the CDR3 is TGTGCCAGTAGTTCCCGACAGGGCATGAACACTGAAGCTTTCTTT. Translation gives CASSSRQGMNTEAFF.

The chain recombines TRBV7-9 with TRBJ2-6; no clear D. Per the germline V gene, CDR1 is SEHNR and CDR2 is FQNEAQ (reference sequence). The CDR3 is made up of 15 amino acids. Trimming removed 0 bases from V and 2 bases from J, with 5 bases in between. CDR3 nucleotide sequence: TGTGCCAGCAGCTTAGCGCGTACTGGGGCCAACGTCCTGACTTTC. It is translated as CASSLARTGANVLTF.

The gene calls are TRBV9 and TRBJ2-1, with D possibly being TRBD2 (5 bases). CDR1 and CDR2 from the germline V gene are SGDLS and YYNGEE. Trimming stripped 3 bases from V and 1 base from J, with 11 bases between. The CDR3 sequence is 15 residues long. The CDR3 loop reads CASSAPRVSYNEQFF. The CDR3 DNA reads as TGTGCCAGCAGCGCCCCGCGGGTTTCCTACAATGAGCAGTTCTTC. The full variable domain, completed using reference TRBV9 and TRBJ2-1, is DSGVTQTPKHLITATGQRVTLRCSPRSGDLSVYWYQQSLDQGLQFLIQYYNGEERAKGNILERFSAQQFPDLHSELNLSSLELGDSALYFCASSAPRVSYNEQFFGPGTRLTVL.

The chain couples TRBV9 to TRBJ2-3; TRBD2 aligns across 13 bases. The CDR3 contains 19 residues. Trimming took 3 bases from V and 2 from J; bases not matched to a gene: 12. Germline V CDR1 and CDR2: SGDLS, YYNGEE. The CDR3 DNA is TGTGCCAGCAGCGCCTCAACGGGACTAGCGGGGCCCCACACAGATACGCAGTATTTT. Protein: CASSASTGLAGPHTDTQYF.

CDR3 loop: CASSSAPSRNTEAFF. CDR3 DNA sequence: TGTGCCAGCAGTTCCGCCCCGAGTAGAAACACTGAAGCTTTCTTT. The chain recombines TRBV28 with TRBJ1-1; no clear D. This CDR3 has 15 residues. The V gene lost 4 bases and the J gene lost 2 bases, with 14 bases spanning the gap. The germline gives CDR1 MDHEN, CDR2 SYDVKM.

The rearrangement links TRBV5-1 to TRBJ1-1; D is uncertain. CDR3 length: 14 residues. V dropped 0 bases and J dropped 4 bases, with 10 bases sitting between them. The germline gives CDR1 SGHRS, CDR2 YFSETQ. The CDR3 region is CASSLAVGGTEAFF. Written as DNA, the CDR3 is TGCGCCAGCAGCTTGGCGGTAGGAGGCACTGAAGCTTTCTTT.

The rearrangement joins TRBV5-4 to TRBJ2-3; 8 nucleotides agree with TRBD2. V gave up 3 bases and J gave up 1 base; unmatched junction bases: 7. The CDR3 sequence is 16 residues long. CDR1 and CDR2 (germline): SGHNT, YYREEE (reference sequence). The CDR3 here is CASSSVREDRTDTQYF. CDR3 nucleotides: TGTGCCAGCAGCTCCGTGCGGGAGGACCGCACAGATACGCAGTATTTT.

This rearrangement joins TRBV5-1 to TRBJ2-5, with 10 bases lining up with TRBD1. CDR3 length: 17 amino acids. Germline assignment: CDR1 SGHRS and CDR2 YFSETQ. With 0 bases clipped from V and 0 bases from J, the junction kept 5 bases outside the gene matches. The CDR3 loop reads CASSLAPGQGYQETQYF. In nucleotides, the CDR3 is TGCGCCAGCAGCTTGGCCCCGGGACAGGGGTACCAAGAGACCCAGTACTTC.

V and J are TRBV6-5 and TRBJ1-5, with 10 positions matching TRBD1. J gave up 8 bases and V 6 bases, and 7 bases lay outside the gene matches. The CDR3 loop spans 14 amino acids. Per the germline V gene, CDR1 is MNHEY and CDR2 is SVGAGI. The CDR3 bases are TGTGCCAGCAGCCAGGGACAGGGGCTGAAGCCCCAGCATTTT. This encodes CASSQGQGLKPQHF.

The V and J genes are TRBV2 and TRBJ1-5, with 7 nucleotides matching TRBD1. The CDR3 has 16 residues. The V gene end was trimmed by 6 bases and the J gene end by 0 bases; junction bases not matched to a gene: 8. The V gene's germline CDR1 is SNHLY and CDR2 FYNNEI. The CDR3 sequence is CASSLQGPDSNQPQHF. DNA for the CDR3: TGTGCCAGCAGCTTACAGGGGCCCGATAGCAATCAGCCCCAGCATTTT.

The rearrangement uses TRBV5-1 and TRBJ2-1, with 9 nucleotides matching TRBD1. After removal of 1 base from V and 0 bases from J, the junction contained 5 bases not matched to a gene. There are 17 residues in the CDR3. Germline assignment: CDR1 SGHRS and CDR2 YFSETQ. CDR3 residues: CASSLLPGQGSYNEQFF. The CDR3 DNA reads as TGCGCCAGCAGCTTGCTTCCGGGACAGGGCTCCTACAATGAGCAGTTCTTC. The variable domain in full, with the rest retrieved from reference TRBV5-1 and TRBJ2-1, is KAGVTQTPRYLIKTRGQQVTLSCSPISGHRSVSWYQQTPGQGLQFLFEYFSETQRNKGNFPGRFSGRQFSNSRSEMNVSTLELGDSALYLCASSLLPGQGSYNEQFFGPGTRLTVL.

Here the CDR3 DNA reads TGTGCCAGCCATAGAAGCCAGGGCATCGGGGAGCAGTACTTC. Its protein is CASHRSQGIGEQYF. This chain connects TRBV28 to TRBJ2-7; D perhaps matches TRBD1 (5 bases). The germline CDR1 and CDR2 sequences are MDHEN and SYDVKM. With 8 bases removed from V and 7 bases from J, the gap between germline ends came to 21 bases. CDR3 size: 14 residues.

The V gene is TRBV6-4, the J gene TRBJ1-2; a possible D gene is TRBD1 (5 bases). Trimming shortened V by 5 bases and J by 8 bases, and 15 bases separated the two germline ends. CDR1 MRHNA and CDR2 SNTAGT come from the germline V gene. The CDR3 has 13 amino acids. DNA for the CDR3: TGTGCCAGCAGTCCAGGGCCTTCGAGGGGCTACACCTTC. Encoded protein: CASSPGPSRGYTF.

The sample holds one count of this clone. V usage is TRBV11-3 and J usage is TRBJ2-1, with TRBD1 identical over 7 bases. Germline CDR1 is SGHNT and CDR2 is YENEEA. The CDR3 consists of 15 residues. The V gene end was trimmed by 1 base and the J gene end by 4 bases; junction bases not matched to a gene: 4. CDR3 loop: CASSLVGTAYNEQFF. DNA of the CDR3: TGTGCCAGCAGCTTAGTGGGGACAGCATACAATGAGCAGTTCTTC.

The chain employs TRBV7-2 and TRBJ2-7, with TRBD1 identical over 9 bases. The germline V gene encodes CDR1 SGHTA and CDR2 FQGNSA. The V gene end was trimmed by 5 bases and the J gene end by 4 bases; junction bases not matched to a gene: 9. The CDR3 is 15 residues long. The CDR3 is CASSENPGQGYEQYF. The CDR3 DNA follows: TGTGCCAGCAGCGAAAACCCGGGACAGGGTTACGAGCAGTACTTC.

V is TRBV19 and J is TRBJ1-5; 9 nucleotides align to TRBD1. V dropped 3 bases and J dropped 4; count of bases not matched to a gene: 1. The CDR3 spans 14 residues. Germline V gene data show CDR1 as LNHDA and CDR2 as SQIVND (reference sequence). The CDR3 sequence is CASSMGQGNQPQHF. The CDR3 DNA follows: TGTGCCAGTAGTATGGGACAGGGTAATCAGCCCCAGCATTTT. Full variable domain (outside the CDR3, taken from reference TRBV19 and TRBJ1-5): DGGITQSPKYLFRKEGQNVTLSCEQNLNHDAMYWYRQDPGQGLRLIYYSQIVNDFQKGDIAEGYSVSREKKESFPLTVTSAQKNPTAFYLCASSMGQGNQPQHFGDGTRLSIL.

This clone was seen just once. V is TRBV2 and J is TRBJ1-4; D gene ambiguous. Germline V lookup: CDR1 SNHLY, CDR2 FYNNEI. The CDR3 has 13 amino acids. V shed 8 bases and J shed 0 bases, with 7 bases lying between them. CDR3 in DNA: TGTGCCAGCCATGCTACAACTAATGAAAAACTGTTTTTT. Amino acid sequence: CASHATTNEKLFF.

The rearrangement joins TRBV5-4 to TRBJ2-5, with 9 bases lining up with TRBD2. V trimming: 4 bases; J trimming: 0 bases; junction bases outside the gene matches: 7. The CDR3 contains 16 residues. From germline, CDR1 is SGHNT and CDR2 YYREEE (reference sequence). The CDR3 region has the DNA TGTGCCAGCAGCATTCCCAGCGGGGGGTACCAAGAGACCCAGTACTTC. Translation: CASSIPSGGYQETQYF.

The chain has TRBV9 and TRBJ2-5, with TRBD2 matching over 7 bases. The J segment lost 5 bases and the V segment lost 0 bases, leaving 4 bases of the junction unmatched. The CDR3 covers 14 residues. The germline V gene encodes CDR1 SGDLS and CDR2 YYNGEE. Here the CDR3 reads CASSVAQGGETQYF. The CDR3 DNA is TGTGCCAGCAGCGTAGCTCAGGGAGGGGAGACCCAGTACTTC.

This chain uses TRBV3-1 (or the pseudogene TRBV3-2) with TRBJ2-5, with TRBD2 matching 10 bases. This CDR3 comprises 15 residues. From germline, CDR1 is LGHDT and CDR2 YNNKEL (reference sequence). The V and J ends lost 4 bases and 5 bases, in that order; junction bases with no gene match: 7. The CDR3 DNA reads TGTGCCAGCAGCCGTAGGTTAGCGGGAGGTGAGACCCAGTACTTC. Its translation is CASSRRLAGGETQYF.

The chain is built from TRBV7-2 and TRBJ2-1; 8 positions match TRBD2. From germline, CDR1 is SGHTA and CDR2 FQGNSA. V was clipped by 0 bases and J by 1 base; unmatched bases: 5. There are 17 residues in the CDR3. CDR3: CASSLATSGSSYNEQFF. Here the CDR3 DNA reads TGTGCCAGCAGCTTAGCAACTAGCGGATCATCCTACAATGAGCAGTTCTTC.

The chain recombines TRBV6-5 with TRBJ1-1; D perhaps matches TRBD1 (5 bases). Trimming pared 3 bases from V and 3 bases from J, leaving 17 bases between. The CDR3 has 16 residues. Germline V lookup: CDR1 MNHEY, CDR2 SVGAGI. The CDR3 is CASSYVMGGRDTEAFF. CDR3 sequence (DNA): TGTGCCAGCAGTTATGTAATGGGAGGCAGGGACACTGAAGCTTTCTTT.

V and J are TRBV4-2 and TRBJ2-3; possible D gene TRBD2, 6 bases. Looked up from germline, CDR1 is LGHNA and CDR2 is YNFKEQ. V lost 2 bases, J lost 1 base, and 19 bases lay in between. This CDR3 spans 18 amino acids. CDR3 region: CASSQSSSAGMGTDTQYF. CDR3 sequence (DNA): TGTGCCAGCAGCCAATCCTCGTCGGCGGGGATGGGCACAGATACGCAGTATTTT.

The rearrangement uses TRBV9 and TRBJ2-2, with TRBD2 matching 9 bases. The CDR3 contains 20 residues. With V trimmed by 2 bases and J by 4 bases, 18 bases remained unmatched. The V gene's germline CDR1 is SGDLS and CDR2 YYNGEE. In nucleotides, the CDR3 is TGTGCCAGCAGCGTTCAGGCGGCGAGCGGGAGGCGGGGTGGCACCGGGGAGCTGTTTTTT. It encodes CASSVQAASGRRGGTGELFF.

The rearrangement joins TRBV9 to TRBJ1-6, with TRBD1 identical over 10 bases. Per germline, CDR1 SGDLS and CDR2 YYNGEE. After removal of 2 bases from V and 5 bases from J, the junction contained 10 bases not matched to a gene. This CDR3 is built from 18 residues. The CDR3 region has the DNA TGTGCCAGCAGCGTTACGGACAGGGGGAAGAGCGATAATTCACCCCTCCACTTT. This sequence encodes CASSVTDRGKSDNSPLHF.